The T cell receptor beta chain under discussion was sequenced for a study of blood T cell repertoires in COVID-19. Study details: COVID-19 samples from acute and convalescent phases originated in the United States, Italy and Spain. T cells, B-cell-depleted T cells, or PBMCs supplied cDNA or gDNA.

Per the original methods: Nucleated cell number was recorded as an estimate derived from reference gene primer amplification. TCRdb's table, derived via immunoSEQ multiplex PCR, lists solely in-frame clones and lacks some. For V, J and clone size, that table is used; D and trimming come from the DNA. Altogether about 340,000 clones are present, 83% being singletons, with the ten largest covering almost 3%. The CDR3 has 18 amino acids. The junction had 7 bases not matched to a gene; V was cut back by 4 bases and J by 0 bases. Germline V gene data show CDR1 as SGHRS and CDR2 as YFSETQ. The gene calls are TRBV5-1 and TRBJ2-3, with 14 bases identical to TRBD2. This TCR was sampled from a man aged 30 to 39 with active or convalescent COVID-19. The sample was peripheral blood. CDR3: CASSQRTSGGLSTDTQYF. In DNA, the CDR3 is TGCGCCAGCAGCCAACGGACTAGCGGGGGGCTGAGCACAGATACGCAGTATTTT.